These T cell receptor beta chains were read from a single sample in a study of T cells after yellow fever vaccination. TCRdb itself ran the 5' RACE reads through MiXCR, one entry per CDR3 protein. The sample records about 400,000 distinct CDR3 sequences, under 14% being singletons. The sample in question was PBMCs, obtained on the day of the first yellow fever vaccination. The source is a man in his late teens or twenties who received the YFV17D yellow fever vaccine. Each CDR3 is given with its conserved first and last residue. The D gene is left open where the match is weak. Rows give clone size only sometimes, using once, few, many, or a class for an expanded clone.

clone_size	d_call	j_call	v_call	cdr3_aa	cdr3_nt
.	TRBD2	TRBJ2-3	TRBV5-1	CASSIGLAGRTDTQYF	TGCGCCAGCAGCATAGGACTAGCGGGGAGGACAGATACGCAGTATTTT
many	.	TRBJ1-1	TRBV5-1	CASSPGFGNTEAFF	TGCGCCAGCAGCCCTGGTTTTGGTAACACTGAAGCTTTCTTT
.	.	TRBJ1-3	TRBV20-1	CSARDGYLEGNTIYF	TGCAGTGCTAGAGATGGGTACCTGGAGGGAAACACCATATATTTT
few	.	TRBJ2-7	TRBV5-4	CASSSDGTAYEQYF	TGTGCCAGCAGCTCTGATGGGACGGCCTACGAGCAGTACTTC
many	.	TRBJ2-1	TRBV5-1	CASSFASGLNEQFF	TGCGCCAGCAGCTTTGCGTCAGGGCTCAATGAGCAGTTCTTC
few	.	TRBJ1-1	TRBV4-2	CASSPGRDTEAFF	TGTGCCAGCAGCCCGGGACGGGACACTGAAGCTTTCTTT
.	.	TRBJ2-2	TRBV12-3/TRBV12-4	CASSLSGAPGELFF	TGTGCCAGCAGTTTATCTGGGGCGCCCGGGGAGCTGTTTTTT
many	.	TRBJ1-1	TRBV5-6	CASTSGLEKTEAFF	TGTGCCAGCACCTCTGGGCTTGAGAAGACTGAAGCTTTCTTT
few	.	TRBJ1-2	TRBV7-9	CAGDDGGGYGYTF	TGTGCCGGAGACGACGGGGGGGGCTATGGCTACACCTTC
.	.	TRBJ2-1	TRBV28	CASTLGYEQFF	TGTGCCAGCACCCTAGGGTATGAGCAGTTCTTC
many	TRBD1	TRBJ2-3	TRBV18	CASSPPLTGGDTDTQYF	TGTGCCAGCTCACCACCCCTGACAGGGGGAGACACAGATACGCAGTATTTT
.	TRBD2	TRBJ2-3	TRBV20-1	CSAVALAGDTDTQYF	TGCAGTGCTGTCGCGCTAGCGGGTGACACAGATACGCAGTATTTT
.	.	TRBJ2-3	TRBV12-3/TRBV12-4	CASSLREATDTQYF	TGTGCCAGCAGTTTACGTGAAGCCACAGATACGCAGTATTTT
few	TRBD1	TRBJ2-5	TRBV18	CASSPYSGQDGTQYF	TGTGCCAGCTCACCGTATTCGGGACAGGACGGGACCCAGTACTTC
few	TRBD2	TRBJ2-5	TRBV6-2/TRBV6-3	CASSRISGAIQETQYF	TGTGCCAGCAGTCGGATTAGCGGGGCGATCCAAGAGACCCAGTACTTC
.	.	TRBJ1-1	TRBV6-2/TRBV6-3	CASNGFGTETFF	TGTGCCAGCAATGGGTTTGGCACTGAAACTTTCTTT
once	.	TRBJ2-3	TRBV20-1	CSAPGTVGTDTQYF	TGCAGTGCACCCGGGACCGTAGGCACAGATACGCAGTATTTT
.	.	TRBJ2-2	TRBV24-1	CATSLSGPNTGELFF	TGTGCCACCAGTCTCTCAGGGCCGAACACCGGGGAGCTGTTTTTT
many	TRBD1	TRBJ2-3	TRBV7-7	CASSPTGFSTDTQYF	TGTGCCAGCAGCCCGACAGGGTTCAGCACAGATACGCAGTATTTT
few	.	TRBJ2-7	TRBV3-1	CASSRGSGEQYF	TGTGCCAGCAGCCGGGGGTCGGGCGAGCAGTACTTC
few	.	TRBJ1-1	TRBV7-9	CASSLGGVLDTEAFF	TGTGCCAGCAGCTTAGGAGGCGTTTTGGACACTGAAGCTTTCTTT
.	.	TRBJ1-1	TRBV14	CASSRREGGRNTEAFF	TGTGCCAGCAGCAGGAGAGAGGGAGGTCGGAACACTGAAGCTTTCTTT
few	TRBD1	TRBJ1-2	TRBV4-2	CASSQEGTVVYYGYTF	TGTGCCAGCAGCCAAGAGGGGACAGTCGTTTACTATGGCTACACCTTC
few	.	TRBJ2-7	TRBV18	CASSPIGQNYEQYF	TGTGCCAGCTCACCAATCGGACAGAACTACGAGCAGTACTTC
.	.	TRBJ1-2	TRBV20-1	CSASGGATYGYTF	TGCAGTGCTAGTGGGGGGGCGACCTATGGCTACACCTTC
.	.	TRBJ2-7	TRBV20-1	CSASRGTEQYF	TGCAGTGCTAGTCGTGGGACCGAGCAGTACTTC
.	TRBD1	TRBJ1-2	TRBV6-5	CASSYSGQGAANSLF	TGTGCCAGCAGTTACTCAGGCCAGGGGGCCGCCAATTCCCTCTTC
few	.	TRBJ2-5	TRBV11-2	CASSLDTPLQGWQETQYF	TGTGCCAGCAGCTTAGATACTCCCTTACAGGGCTGGCAAGAGACCCAGTACTTC
many	TRBD1	TRBJ2-1	TRBV5-1	CASSLEGTGYNEQFF	TGCGCCAGCAGCTTGGAGGGGACAGGGTACAATGAGCAGTTCTTC
few	.	TRBJ1-4	TRBV20-1	CSAVTGSEVGKLFF	TGCAGTGCTGTCACAGGGTCAGAGGTCGGAAAACTGTTTTTT